The entry that follows covers one T cell receptor beta chain sequence. The target antigen is unknown. The sample is drawn from a study of cytomegalovirus exposure and HLA in healthy donors. The CDR3 totals 17 residues. Trimming pared 2 bases from V and 2 bases from J, leaving 16 bases between. From germline, CDR1 is ENHRY and CDR2 SYGVKD. Sequenced by immunoSEQ multiplex PCR; TCRdb stores in-frame clones only, minus some. The repertoire holds roughly 130,000 clones, roughly 89% seen once, with 3% to 3.5% in the top ten. Study-wide results and limits: According to a subsequent analysis, TCR clusters identified in the first cohort showed a tendency to co-occur across the approximately 130 validation repertoires. Investigators reported under 200 TCR beta chains as tied to cytomegalovirus.

The sample was PBMCs. The clonotype comes from a man younger than 40 in good health and CMV-seronegative. V is TRBV10-3 and J is TRBJ1-5, with TRBD1 as a possible D gene (6 bases). The CDR3 nucleotides read TGTGCCATCAGTGAGCAGGGGCGGTTTTTTCGCAATCAGCCCCAGCATTTT. It yields the protein CAISEQGRFFRNQPQHF.